These T cell receptor beta chains were read from a single sample in a study of T cell repertoires in cytomegalovirus infection. These receptors have no known antigen. TCRdb fed the reads into MiXCR, producing one record per CDR3 protein. Of approximately 76,000 distinct CDR3 sequences in the sample, roughly 37% were seen once. Sequences were derived from CD8+ T cells from cultured PBMCs, sampled from culture after CMV antigen stimulation. All receptors derive from a human donor in good health (CMV status not recorded). Some clones in this sample may be carry-over from other donors' samples. Each CDR3 is given with its conserved first and last residue. The D gene is left open where the match is weak. Size tells how often a clone was seen (once, few, many) or the class of an expanded clone, and some rows leave it out.

TRBJ2-2 | TRBV28 | few | . | CASSPIRGKYTGELFF | TGTGCCAGCAGCCCAATCCGGGGTAAATACACCGGGGAGCTGTTTTTT
TRBJ2-2 | TRBV7-9 | . | TRBD1 | CASSLDTRQGTTGELFF | TGTGCCAGCAGCTTAGATACCCGACAGGGGACCACCGGGGAGCTGTTTTTT
TRBJ2-7 | TRBV7-2 | . | . | CASSLTGSSYEQYF | TGTGCCAGCAGCTTAACAGGGAGCTCCTACGAGCAGTACTTC
TRBJ2-1 | TRBV3-1 | few | . | CASSQGMSSGNEQFF | TGTGCCAGCAGCCAAGGGATGAGCAGTGGCAATGAGCAGTTCTTC
TRBJ2-5 | TRBV20-1 | . | . | CSARVSAPGTSSTQYF | TGCAGTGCTAGAGTTTCGGCCCCTGGGACCTCGTCGACCCAGTACTTC
TRBJ2-5 | TRBV5-4 | few | TRBD2 | CASSFFPAGATGETQYF | TGTGCCAGCAGCTTTTTCCCAGCGGGGGCGACGGGGGAGACCCAGTACTTC
TRBJ2-5 | TRBV6-1 | few | TRBD2 | CASSTTGTTSYQETQYF | TGTGCCAGCAGCACGACCGGGACTACCTCGTACCAAGAGACCCAGTACTTC
TRBJ2-7 | TRBV6-4 | . | . | CASSEGESYEQYF | TGTGCCAGCAGTGAAGGGGAGTCCTACGAGCAGTACTTC
TRBJ2-1 | TRBV2 | . | TRBD2 | CASSRRSSGIYNEQFF | TGTGCCAGCAGCCGAAGATCTAGCGGGATTTACAATGAGCAGTTCTTC
TRBJ2-1 | TRBV20-1 | . | . | CSARDLWGDSNEQFF | TGCAGTGCTAGAGACCTTTGGGGGGATAGCAATGAGCAGTTCTTC
TRBJ2-2 | TRBV7-8 | . | . | CASSSPIPNTGELFF | TGTGCCAGCAGCTCCCCGATCCCGAACACCGGGGAGCTGTTTTTT
TRBJ2-3 | TRBV6-8 | . | . | CASMEGGQDTQYF | TGTGCCAGCATGGAGGGGGGCCAAGATACGCAGTATTTT
TRBJ1-2 | TRBV12-3/TRBV12-4 | . | . | CASSFGGTNYGYTF | TGTGCCAGCAGTTTCGGGGGGACTAACTATGGCTACACCTTC
TRBJ2-5 | TRBV7-9 | few | TRBD1 | CASSSGQLKETQYF | TGTGCCAGCAGCTCGGGACAGCTTAAAGAGACCCAGTACTTC
TRBJ2-3 | TRBV6-6 | once | . | CASSPRTRGPTDTQYF | TGTGCCAGCAGTCCTAGGACGCGGGGACCTACAGATACGCAGTATTTT
TRBJ2-3 | TRBV27 | . | . | CASSLSTDRVADTQYF | TGTGCCAGCAGTTTATCGACGGACAGAGTGGCAGATACGCAGTATTTT
TRBJ2-3 | TRBV5-4 | . | TRBD2 | CASSPGGGGDTQYF | TGTGCCAGCAGCCCCGGGGGGGGGGGAGATACGCAGTATTTT
TRBJ2-4 | TRBV7-2 | . | TRBD2 | CASSFSGTSETKNIQYF | TGTGCCAGCAGCTTTTCCGGGACTAGCGAGACCAAAAACATTCAGTACTTC
TRBJ1-6 | TRBV28 | . | . | CASSLRSWEGGRDSPLHF | TGTGCCAGCAGTTTAAGAAGTTGGGAAGGCGGGCGGGATTCACCCCTCCACTTT
TRBJ2-1 | TRBV6-4 | once | TRBD1 | CVSSPDPTGNNEQFF | TGTGTCAGCAGTCCCGACCCGACAGGGAATAATGAGCAGTTCTTC
TRBJ2-1 | TRBV7-3 | . | . | CASSLRGGGLNNEQFF | TGTGCCAGCAGCTTGAGGGGGGGAGGACTTAACAATGAGCAGTTCTTC
TRBJ2-7 | TRBV9 | few | TRBD2 | CASSGGLAMTYEQYF | TGTGCCAGCAGCGGGGGACTAGCGATGACCTACGAGCAGTACTTC
TRBJ2-7 | TRBV19 | . | TRBD1 | CASKAWGQSYEQYF | TGTGCCAGTAAAGCGTGGGGACAGTCCTACGAGCAGTACTTC
TRBJ1-4 | TRBV4-3 | . | . | CASSQDSVRSRGRLFF | TGCGCCAGCAGCCAAGATTCAGTCCGGAGTCGCGGGAGACTGTTTTTT
TRBJ1-2 | TRBV4-3 | . | TRBD1 | CASSQDGIGGIYGYTF | TGCGCCAGCAGCCAAGATGGTATAGGGGGCATCTATGGCTACACCTTC
TRBJ2-2 | TRBV7-8 | few | . | CASAVTANTGELFF | TGTGCCAGCGCCGTTACCGCGAACACCGGGGAGCTGTTTTTT
TRBJ1-2 | TRBV5-6 | few | . | CASSLVRRPGPGGYTF | TGTGCCAGCAGCTTGGTCCGTCGGCCGGGACCCGGAGGCTACACCTTC
TRBJ1-2 | TRBV7-6 | . | . | CASSLGQAANYGYTF | TGTGCCAGCAGCTTAGGACAGGCAGCTAACTATGGCTACACCTTC
TRBJ1-2 | TRBV7-2 | many | . | CASSLGAGYGYTF | TGTGCCAGCAGCTTAGGAGCGGGCTATGGCTACACCTTC
TRBJ1-5 | TRBV13 | . | . | CASSFGGGGNQPQHF | TGTGCCAGCAGCTTTGGAGGAGGCGGCAATCAGCCCCAGCATTTT
TRBJ2-7 | TRBV11-2 | . | . | CASRETQYSAYEQYF | TGTGCCAGCAGAGAGACACAATATAGCGCCTACGAGCAGTACTTC
TRBJ1-1 | TRBV7-9 | . | . | CASSLGLTEEAFF | TGTGCCAGCAGCTTAGGGTTGACAGAAGAAGCTTTCTTT
TRBJ2-3 | TRBV7-9 | . | TRBD2 | CASSSPRLAGGLTDTQYF | TGTGCCAGCAGCTCCCCCCGGCTAGCGGGGGGTCTCACAGATACGCAGTATTTT
TRBJ2-1 | TRBV7-6 | few | TRBD2 | CASSPEAGGFYNEQFF | TGTGCCAGCAGCCCCGAAGCGGGGGGATTCTACAATGAGCAGTTCTTC
TRBJ1-2 | TRBV25-1 | many | . | CASSGGFPGGGYTF | TGTGCCAGCAGTGGGGGGTTTCCTGGGGGTGGCTACACCTTC
TRBJ2-7 | TRBV3-1 | . | . | CASSQGSGHYEQYF | TGTGCCAGCAGCCAAGGGTCGGGCCACTACGAGCAGTACTTC
TRBJ2-5 | TRBV7-2 | many | . | CASSSQETQYF | TGTGCCAGCAGCTCACAAGAGACCCAGTACTTC
TRBJ2-5 | TRBV6-2/TRBV6-3 | . | TRBD2 | CASSGAGLAGQETQYF | TGTGCCAGCAGTGGAGCAGGACTAGCGGGCCAAGAGACCCAGTACTTC
TRBJ1-1 | TRBV7-2 | few | . | CASSFHQRTEAFF | TGTGCCAGCAGCTTCCACCAGAGGACTGAAGCTTTCTTT
TRBJ2-2 | TRBV7-2 | . | TRBD1 | CASSFRTGYNWDTGELFF | TGTGCCAGCAGCTTCCGGACAGGTTACAATTGGGACACCGGGGAGCTGTTTTTT
TRBJ2-7 | TRBV7-2 | many | TRBD1 | CASSWTGTEITYEQYF | TGTGCCAGCAGCTGGACCGGGACAGAGATAACCTACGAGCAGTACTTC
TRBJ2-7 | TRBV4-1 | few | . | CASSQVGSYYEQYF | TGCGCCAGCAGCCAAGTCGGCAGCTACTACGAGCAGTACTTC
TRBJ2-2 | TRBV7-6 | few | TRBD1 | CASSPPGQGASGELFF | TGTGCCAGCAGCCCGCCGGGACAGGGGGCGTCCGGGGAGCTGTTTTTT
TRBJ1-2 | TRBV7-8 | many | TRBD1 | CASSFSRGPYGYTF | TGTGCCAGCAGCTTCTCAAGGGGGCCCTATGGCTACACCTTC
TRBJ2-1 | TRBV5-4 | few | TRBD1 | CASSLTGDGEQFF | TGTGCCAGCAGCTTGACAGGGGATGGTGAGCAGTTCTTC
TRBJ1-1 | TRBV6-2/TRBV6-3 | . | . | CASSYPPAGRPEAFF | TGTGCCAGCAGTTACCCCCCGGCAGGGCGCCCTGAAGCTTTCTTT
TRBJ2-5 | TRBV7-7 | . | . | CASSSRAQETQYF | TGTGCTAGCAGCTCCAGGGCACAAGAGACCCAGTACTTC
TRBJ1-1 | TRBV6-5 | . | TRBD1 | CASSYFGTGNTEAFF | TGTGCCAGCAGTTACTTCGGGACAGGGAACACTGAAGCTTTCTTT
TRBJ2-1 | TRBV12-5 | . | TRBD1 | CASGLGRTGPNEQFF | TGTGCTAGTGGTTTGGGCCGGACAGGGCCCAATGAGCAGTTCTTC
TRBJ2-7 | TRBV19 | . | . | CASSIGGYEQYF | TGTGCCAGTAGTATCGGGGGCTACGAGCAGTACTTC
TRBJ2-2 | TRBV24-1 | . | TRBD1 | CATRTGAVCGELFF | TGTGCCACCAGAACAGGGGCGGTCTGCGGGGAGCTGTTTTTT
TRBJ2-1 | TRBV7-2 | few | . | CASSLGSAGWSAYNEQFF | TGTGCCAGCAGCTTAGGGTCTGCGGGGTGGTCGGCTTACAATGAGCAGTTCTTC
TRBJ2-7 | TRBV20-1 | . | TRBD2 | CSARDTGTSSYEQYF | TGCAGTGCTAGAGATACCGGGACTAGCTCCTACGAGCAGTACTTC
TRBJ2-1 | TRBV5-4 | few | . | CASSADRVSYNEQFF | TGTGCCAGCAGCGCCGACCGGGTATCTTACAATGAGCAGTTCTTC
TRBJ1-3 | TRBV12-3/TRBV12-4 | few | . | CASSIALGGNTIYF | TGTGCCAGCAGTATAGCCCTCGGAGGAAACACCATATATTTT
TRBJ2-1 | TRBV9 | once | . | CASSVGAGAYNEQFF | TGTGCCAGCAGCGTAGGGGCGGGGGCTTACAATGAGCAGTTCTTC